The sequence of this T cell receptor beta chain was determined in a study of blood T cell repertoires in COVID-19 (TCRdb year 2020). For the wider study: The collaborator samples originated in the United States, Italy and Spain and spanned the acute and convalescent phases of COVID-19. The prospective study material was composed of cDNA or gDNA derived from T cells, B-cell-depleted T cells, or PBMCs. Sample metadata almost always included a de-identified subject ID, COVID-19 status, age in years and sex. Deeply sampled blood TCRbeta repertoires from subjects exposed to, actively infected with, or recovered from COVID-19 were included in the dataset. Samples were obtained from the ongoing ImmuneRACE study (first 160 participants) and from 1,254 subjects provided by 6 global collaborators. A freely available public database, intended as a resource for researchers studying the immune response to SARS-CoV-2, is where the repertoires were released. Where HLA class I and class II types were available, the types were taken from metadata supplied by the sample provider, not from assay-based typing.

Each collaborating institution followed its own protocols to collect whole blood in K2EDTA tubes. For TCRbeta analysis, collaborator samples were shipped as frozen whole blood, as isolated PBMCs, or as DNA extracted from either sample type. The CDR3, cysteine through phenylalanine, is 14 amino acids long. The CDR3 DNA has 42 bases and is translated from base 1. CDR1 and CDR2 are drawn from the germline V gene: WSHSY, SAAADI. The junction shows trimming of 4 bases on V and 6 bases on J, and the gene matches do not reach 2 bases of it. On the study overall, not on this receptor specifically: How much clinical and demographic metadata was included differed by source and by participant, and the metadata was provided uncurated.

The immunoSEQ Assay, a bias-controlled multiplex PCR, was used to amplify TCRbeta CDR3 regions from genomic DNA. The paper's data handling went like this. Within the assay, amplification of reference gene primers was used to estimate how many nucleated cells each sample contained. To quantify the absolute abundance of each unique TCRbeta CDR3 rearrangement, sequence reads were collapsed and filtered. For each sample, productive Simpson clonality was calculated by taking the square root of Simpson's diversity index across productive rearrangements. Held by TCRdb, this immuneACCESS table contains in-frame sequences only and omits some clones. Under half of the omission traces to an unresolved V gene where checked; the cause of the rest is unknown. That table furnishes V, J and clone size, whereas the DNA furnished D and trimming. The sample records 45,000 to 60,000 clones, 85% to 95% of which are singletons. Clones ranked in the top ten supply around 3.9% of the sample.

Turning to this clone: Its binding antigen is unknown. No base quality information exists; no much larger clone differs at one position.

This sequence uses TRBV10-2 and TRBJ2-1; the central 11 bases match TRBD2. The sample taken for sequencing was peripheral blood. This TCR derives from a man in his forties or fifties with acute or convalescent COVID-19. The encoded CDR3 is CASSASGRSNEQFF. Here is the DNA: TGCGCCAGCAGTGCTAGCGGGAGGTCCAATGAGCAGTTCTTC.